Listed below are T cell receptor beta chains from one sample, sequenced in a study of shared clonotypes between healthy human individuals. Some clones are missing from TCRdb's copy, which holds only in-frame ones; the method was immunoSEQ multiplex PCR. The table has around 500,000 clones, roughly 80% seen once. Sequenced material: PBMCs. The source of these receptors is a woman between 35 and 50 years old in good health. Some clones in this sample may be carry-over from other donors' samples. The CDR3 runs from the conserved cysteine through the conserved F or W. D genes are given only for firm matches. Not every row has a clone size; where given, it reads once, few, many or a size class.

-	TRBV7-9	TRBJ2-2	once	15	CASSSLGVGAGELFF	TGTGCCAGCAGCTCCCTAGGAGTGGGCGCCGGGGAGCTGTTTTTT
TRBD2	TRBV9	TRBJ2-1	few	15	CASSRTSGSHNEQFF	TGTGCCAGCAGCAGGACTAGCGGGAGCCACAATGAGCAGTTCTTC
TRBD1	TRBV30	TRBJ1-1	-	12	CASNRGNTEAFF	TGTGCCTCAAACAGGGGGAACACTGAAGCTTTCTTT
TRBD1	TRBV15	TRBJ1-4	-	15	CATRRGGQGGEKLFF	TGTGCCACCCGGCGTGGGGGACAGGGAGGTGAAAAACTGTTTTTT
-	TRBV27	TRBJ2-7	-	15	CASRTSGTSSYEQYF	TGTGCCAGCCGAACCTCCGGGACGTCTTCCTACGAGCAGTACTTC
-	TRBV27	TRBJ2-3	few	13	CASRLTAALAQYF	TGTGCCAGCAGGTTGACCGCGGCCTTGGCGCAGTATTTT
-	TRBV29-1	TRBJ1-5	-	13	CSVAGDLDQPQHF	TGCAGCGTTGCAGGGGATTTAGATCAGCCCCAGCATTTT
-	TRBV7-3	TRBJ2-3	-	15	CASSPEGLATDTQYF	TGTGCCAGCAGTCCGGAGGGATTAGCGACAGATACGCAGTATTTT
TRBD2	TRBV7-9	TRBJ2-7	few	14	CASSLLAGGYEQYF	TGTGCCAGCAGCTTACTAGCGGGAGGGTACGAGCAGTACTTC
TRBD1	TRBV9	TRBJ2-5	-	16	CASSVMDRGLRETQYF	TGTGCCAGCAGCGTAATGGACAGGGGGCTTCGAGAGACCCAGTACTTC
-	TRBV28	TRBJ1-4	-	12	CASSPGREKLFF	TGTGCCAGCAGCCCCGGGAGGGAAAAACTGTTTTTT
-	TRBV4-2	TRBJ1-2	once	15	CASSQEWTANYGYTF	TGTGCCAGCAGCCAAGAGTGGACAGCGAACTATGGCTACACCTTC
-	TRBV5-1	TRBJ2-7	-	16	CASSLGASGARNEQYF	TGCGCCAGCAGCTTGGGGGCCTCGGGGGCGCGGAACGAGCAGTACTTC
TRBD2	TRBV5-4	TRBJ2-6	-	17	CASSAHSGSPGANVLTF	TGTGCCAGCAGCGCTCATAGCGGGAGCCCTGGGGCCAACGTCCTGACTTTC
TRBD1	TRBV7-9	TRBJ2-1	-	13	CASSITGGGEQFF	TGTGCCAGCAGCATCACAGGGGGCGGTGAGCAGTTCTTC
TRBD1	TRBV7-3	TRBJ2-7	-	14	CASSLTGQSYEQYF	TGTGCCAGCAGCTTAACGGGACAGTCCTACGAGCAGTACTTC
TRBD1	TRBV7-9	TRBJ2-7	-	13	CASRQGTSYEQYF	TGTGCCAGCAGACAGGGGACCTCCTACGAGCAGTACTTC
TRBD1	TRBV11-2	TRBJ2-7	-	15	CASSPEGTASYEQYF	TGTGCCAGCAGCCCCGAGGGGACAGCTTCCTACGAGCAGTACTTC
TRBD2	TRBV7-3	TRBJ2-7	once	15	CASSLVLAGAHEQYF	TGTGCCAGCAGCTTAGTACTAGCGGGAGCGCACGAGCAGTACTTC
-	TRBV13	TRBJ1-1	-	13	CASSLGGSLGAFF	TGTGCCAGCAGCTTAGGTGGCTCGCTAGGAGCTTTCTTT
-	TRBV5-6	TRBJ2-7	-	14	CASATSRGSYEQYF	TGTGCCAGCGCCACGAGCAGGGGCTCCTACGAGCAGTACTTC
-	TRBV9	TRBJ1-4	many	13	CASNRDGYEKLFF	TGTGCCAGCAACCGGGACGGCTATGAAAAACTGTTTTTT
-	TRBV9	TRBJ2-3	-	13	CASSAPRESTQYF	TGTGCCAGCAGCGCGCCCCGGGAGTCTACGCAGTATTTT
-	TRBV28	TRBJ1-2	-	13	CASRAMGDYGYTF	TGTGCCAGCAGGGCGATGGGGGACTATGGCTACACCTTC
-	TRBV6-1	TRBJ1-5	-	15	CASRPRGARNQPQHF	TGTGCCAGCAGGCCTCGGGGGGCTCGCAATCAGCCCCAGCATTTT
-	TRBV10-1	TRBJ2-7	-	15	CASSESRAGLYEQYF	TGCGCCAGCAGTGAGTCGAGGGCTGGACTCTACGAGCAGTACTTC
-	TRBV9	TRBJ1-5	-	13	CASSAGSAGSQHF	TGTGCCAGCAGCGCAGGCTCAGCCGGGAGTCAGCATTTT
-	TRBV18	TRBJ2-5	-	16	CASSPSLWVYQETQYF	TGTGCCAGCTCACCAAGCCTATGGGTCTACCAAGAGACCCAGTACTTC
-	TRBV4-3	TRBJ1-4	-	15	CASSPTGNPNEKLFF	TGCGCCAGCAGCCCTACGGGGAACCCTAATGAAAAACTGTTTTTT
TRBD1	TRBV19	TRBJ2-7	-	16	CASSIVGTVLAYEQYF	TGTGCCAGTAGTATAGTCGGGACAGTTTTGGCCTACGAGCAGTACTTC
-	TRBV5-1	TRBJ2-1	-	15	CASSLVSGEYNEQFF	TGCGCCAGCAGCTTGGTGTCAGGGGAGTACAATGAGCAGTTCTTC
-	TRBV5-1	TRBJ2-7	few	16	CASSLGGNWEDYEQYF	TGCGCCAGCAGCTTGGGGGGGAACTGGGAGGACTACGAGCAGTACTTC
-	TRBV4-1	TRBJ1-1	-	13	CASSQTGREGAFF	TGCGCCAGCAGCCAAACAGGGCGCGAAGGAGCTTTCTTT
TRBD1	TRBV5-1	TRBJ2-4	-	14	CASSAGQEGNIQYF	TGCGCCAGCAGCGCGGGACAGGAAGGAAACATTCAGTACTTC
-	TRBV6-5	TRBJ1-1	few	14	CASGTGLMNTEAFF	TGTGCCAGCGGAACGGGACTTATGAACACTGAAGCTTTCTTT
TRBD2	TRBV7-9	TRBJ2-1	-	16	CASSGRTSGSNNEQFF	TGTGCCAGCAGCGGGAGGACTAGCGGGAGTAACAATGAGCAGTTCTTC
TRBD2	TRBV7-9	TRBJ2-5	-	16	CASSRARPSGIETQYF	TGTGCCAGCAGCCGGGCACGGCCTAGCGGGATCGAGACCCAGTACTTC
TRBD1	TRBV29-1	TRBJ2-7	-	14	CSVAGLRDSYEQYF	TGCAGCGTCGCAGGCCTCCGGGACAGCTACGAGCAGTACTTC
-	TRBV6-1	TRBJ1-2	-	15	CASSPSGELIYGYTF	TGTGCCAGCAGTCCAAGCGGGGAGTTGATCTATGGCTACACCTTC
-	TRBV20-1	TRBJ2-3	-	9	CSGGDTQYF	TGCAGTGGGGGGGATACGCAGTATTTT